This TCR beta chain was identified in a study of T cells of healthy individuals. Trimming took 7 bases from V and 2 from J, leaving 10 bases between them. The CDR3 runs to 13 residues. CDR1 is SNHLY, CDR2 FYNNEI, per germline. Each CDR3 protein is one row after TCRdb ran MiXCR on the 5' RACE reads. The sample consists of 40,000 to 45,000 distinct CDR3 sequences, approximately 5% of them appearing once. This clonotype was found many times. The chain combines TRBV2 with TRBJ2-3; D ambiguous. The receptor's source is a human donor in good health. The CDR3 is CASNGHFTDTQYF. CDR3 DNA: TGTGCCAGCAATGGCCATTTCACAGATACGCAGTATTTT.